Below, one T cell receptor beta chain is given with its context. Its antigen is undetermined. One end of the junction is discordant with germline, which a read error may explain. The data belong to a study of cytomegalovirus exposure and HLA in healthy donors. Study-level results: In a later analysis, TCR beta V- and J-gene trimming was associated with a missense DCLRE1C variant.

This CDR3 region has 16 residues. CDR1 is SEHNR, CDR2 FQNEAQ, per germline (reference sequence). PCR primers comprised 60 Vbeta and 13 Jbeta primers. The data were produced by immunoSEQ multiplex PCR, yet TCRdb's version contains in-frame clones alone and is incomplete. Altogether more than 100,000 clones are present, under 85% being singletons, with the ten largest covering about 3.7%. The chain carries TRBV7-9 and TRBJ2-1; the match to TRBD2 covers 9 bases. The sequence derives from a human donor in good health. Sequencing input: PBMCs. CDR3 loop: CSSSWDRLAVNNEQFF. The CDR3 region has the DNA TGTTCCAGCAGCTGGGATCGACTAGCGGTAAACAATGAGCAGTTCTTC.